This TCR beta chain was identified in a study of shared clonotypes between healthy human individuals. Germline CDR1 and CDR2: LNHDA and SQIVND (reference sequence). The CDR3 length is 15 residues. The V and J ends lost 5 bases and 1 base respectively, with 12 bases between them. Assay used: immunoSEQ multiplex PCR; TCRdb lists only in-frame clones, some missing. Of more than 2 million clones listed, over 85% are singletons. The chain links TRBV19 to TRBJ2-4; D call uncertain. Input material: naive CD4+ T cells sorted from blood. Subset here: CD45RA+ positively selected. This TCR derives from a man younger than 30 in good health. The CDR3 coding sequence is TGTGCCAGTAGTGCCATAGGGTCGGCCAAAAACATTCAGTACTTC. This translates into CASSAIGSAKNIQYF.